This T cell receptor (beta chain) was captured by sequencing in a study of low-dose radiotherapy and immunotherapy resistance in tumors (dated by TCRdb to 2021 to 2024). Looking at the study overall: Cohort 1 received 0.5 Gy per fraction every 2 weeks, with a prescribed total PTV dose of 6.5 Gy. In Cohort 2, 1 Gy per fraction was delivered every two weeks, for a total of 13 Gy over 26 weeks. Nivolumab and ipilimumab were both given intravenously, with nivolumab at a 240 mg flat dose every two weeks and ipilimumab at 1 mg/kg every six weeks. Cyclophosphamide 200 mg/m2 was given intravenously every two weeks, one day before each radiation and immunotherapy administration. Patients took aspirin 300 mg orally once daily for four cycles, starting on cycle 1 day 1. The trial did not randomize participants into treatment groups. Eight patients were included in the translational analysis, namely three from the first dose cohort plus the first five from the second dose cohort.

Relative to germline, V is 1 base shorter and J is 0 bases shorter, with 10 bases between their ends. In the germline V gene, CDR1 corresponds to MGHRA and CDR2 to YSYEKL. The CDR3 numbers 16 residues from cysteine through phenylalanine. Here the CDR3 DNA is all that survives: 48 bases in frame from base 1. This clonotype was detected many times. Its antigen specificity is not known. There are no base qualities to consult, and no much larger clone falls within one base. Sequencing relied on an Illumina HiSeq 2500. First-strand cDNA was synthesized using Superscript III and a set of TRAV- and TRBV-specific primers, so that both TCRalpha and TCRbeta chains were covered. TCRs were amplified with Phusion for 15 to 25 PCR cycles using a constant-region primer together with the adapter attached to the V primers. Isolated mRNA was amplified with the MessageAmp II aRNA Amplification Kit, using a roughly 15-hour in vitro transcription at 37°C. mRNA for TCR sequencing was isolated with the Dynabeads mRNA DIRECT Purification Kit. Indexed Illumina adapters were added in a second approximately 25-cycle Phusion PCR, and the resulting products were purified with AMPure XP beads. Regarding the original processing steps: Using custom Perl scripts, TCR sequences encoding the same protein were pooled, out-of-frame sequences were removed, and the abundance of each clonotype was computed. Any TCR sequence supported by only a single read was excluded from analysis. Repertoire metrics included Shannon entropy, Gini index, clonality, richness, and frequency of TCRs shared between repertoires. The public reads were run again by TCRdb, first through fastp at Q25 and then through MiXCR, and only productive beta chains were kept. When rows share a CDR3 protein, they turn into one entry using the most common DNA and genes. V and J calls and clone size were set by TCRdb, not the authors. Across this sample there are 70,000 to 95,000 distinct CDR3 sequences, with 15% to 20% seen only once. 2.8% of the sample is taken by the ten largest.

The intended sense of this specimen's time point label: before trial treatment. Donors were enrolled in RACIN, a single-arm phase I dose-escalation trial in which nivolumab, ipilimumab, aspirin, low-dose cyclophosphamide and low-dose radiotherapy were combined. Eligible patients had advanced, TIL-negative solid tumors. The sequencing here drew on PBMCs, taken before treatment. The origin of this receptor is a male donor with prostate cancer. Rearrangement joined TRBV4-1 to TRBJ2-4, and the D gene may be TRBD2, 5 bases matching. CDR3 sequence: CASSQGYTRAKNIQYF. The nucleotide sequence is TGCGCCAGCAGCCAAGGATACACTAGAGCCAAAAACATTCAGTACTTC.